What follows are 4 T cell receptor beta chains derived from one specimen sequenced in a study of follicular helper T cells after annual influenza vaccination. Regarding time point: 2014-2015 season, 7 days after vaccination. Data came from immunoSEQ multiplex PCR; TCRdb stores just in-frame clones and leaves some out. The data hold about 10,000 clones, with 83% observed a single time. The sequences come from CXCR5- memory CD4+ T cells sorted from blood, collected 7 days after influenza vaccination. The receptors derive from an adult who received the influenza vaccine.

The rearrangement uses TRBV9 and TRBJ2-7, with D possibly TRBD1 on 5 matching bases. Per the germline V gene, CDR1 is SGDLS and CDR2 is YYNGEE. V was shortened by 4 bases and J by 0 bases, with 11 bases between the two germline ends. The CDR3 covers 14 residues. The chain's CDR3 is CASSPRQTSYEQYF. The CDR3, as DNA: TGTGCCAGCAGCCCCCGACAGACCTCCTACGAGCAGTACTTC.

V gene TRBV9 combines with J gene TRBJ2-7, with 7 bases identical to TRBD1. Germline V lookup: CDR1 SGDLS, CDR2 YYNGEE. V shed 4 bases, J shed 4 bases, and the junction held 14 bases outside the gene matches. The CDR3 extends over 16 amino acids. CDR3 coding DNA: TGTGCCAGCAGCACCCGCCCAGGGACAGTCGATTACGAGCAGTACTTC. This translates into CASSTRPGTVDYEQYF.

This clone has only a few counts. The chain recombines TRBV19 with TRBJ2-7; D possibly corresponds to TRBD1 (5 bases). The germline V gene encodes CDR1 LNHDA and CDR2 SQIVND (reference sequence). V was pared by 8 bases and J by 6 bases, with 20 bases between. The CDR3 extends over 14 amino acids. The CDR3 DNA reads as TGTGCCAGTTCCGTCTCAGGGTGGCGGTCCGAGCAGTACTTC. Its protein product is CASSVSGWRSEQYF.

In this sample, this clone turned up once. This chain connects TRBV19 to TRBJ1-2; D uncertain. Trimming took 6 bases from V and 0 from J, leaving 14 bases between them. CDR3 length: 15 residues. Looked up from germline, CDR1 is LNHDA and CDR2 is SQIVND (reference sequence). The CDR3 here is CASRQTRYPNYGYTF. The CDR3 DNA reads as TGTGCCAGTAGACAGACGCGGTACCCTAACTATGGCTACACCTTC.